A selection of T cell receptor beta chains follows, all from one sample in a study of early T cells in non-severe SARS-CoV-2 infection. TCRdb reprocessed the 5' RACE reads via MiXCR and lists one record per CDR3 protein. The table has 84,000 or so distinct CDR3 sequences, over 10% seen once; the top ten hold over 2.5%. Material: whole blood. The source of these receptors is an adult who was a healthcare worker with PCR-confirmed SARS-CoV-2 infection or an uninfected control (not recorded which). Both conserved end residues are trimmed from each CDR3.

TRBJ2-3 | TRBV12-3/TRBV12-4 | ASSLAGGADTQY
TRBJ1-1 | TRBV18 | ASSPLSGMFTEAF
TRBJ2-1 | TRBV27 | ASRRGGNPPF
TRBJ1-6 | TRBV11-2 | ASSLLALSASPLH
TRBJ1-5 | TRBV20-1 | SARRGNSNQPQH
TRBJ2-7 | TRBV27 | ASSPRGEAYEQY
TRBJ1-6 | TRBV9 | ASSLTPLGSPLH
TRBJ1-2 | TRBV3-1 | ASSQDFSRGGYT
TRBJ1-3 | TRBV6-6 | ASSYSPGLGNTIY
TRBJ2-7 | TRBV15 | ATSTKLSGASSYEQY
TRBJ2-7 | TRBV20-1 | SAGGRAGGYEQY
TRBJ1-5 | TRBV6-2/TRBV6-3 | ASSYNFREPNQPQH
TRBJ1-1 | TRBV12-3/TRBV12-4 | ASSLRGTNTEAF
TRBJ2-3 | TRBV6-2/TRBV6-3 | ASSGLGPGAQY
TRBJ2-1 | TRBV14 | ASSTPGTGSYNEQF